The rows below give T cell receptor beta chains drawn from one sample of a study of shared clonotypes between healthy human individuals. The table came from immunoSEQ multiplex PCR; TCRdb's copy has only in-frame clones and leaves some out. This table holds some 530,000 clones, around 80% found once. The sequencing input was PBMCs. These receptor sequences come from a woman aged 40 to 50 in good health. Some clones in this sample may be carry-over from other donors' samples. CDR3s include the opening cysteine and the closing phenylalanine or tryptophan. Size values are once, few and many counts, or a class for expanded clones, and some rows have none.

clone_size,j_call,v_call,cdr3_aa
-,TRBJ1-3,TRBV5-1,CASSLDDRANTIYF
once,TRBJ2-3,TRBV19,CASKRLVGDTQYF
-,TRBJ2-3,TRBV14,CASSQDLETRRGRDTQYF
-,TRBJ2-5,TRBV18,CASSPLEAETQYF
-,TRBJ1-3,TRBV5-6,CASSLGSGVRNTIYF
-,TRBJ2-7,TRBV7-2,CASSLRDIGYEQYF
-,TRBJ2-5,TRBV28,CASSLWLAGETQYF
-,TRBJ2-1,TRBV29-1,CSAGLPDNEQFF
few,TRBJ2-7,TRBV7-8,CASSFETSGSYEQYF
-,TRBJ2-2,TRBV6-6,CASSYYQRGDTGELFF
-,TRBJ2-7,TRBV18,CASSLTRDRGQYEQYF
-,TRBJ2-2,TRBV7-9,CASSRPGELFF
-,TRBJ2-3,TRBV5-4,CASSQGPPLLYF
-,TRBJ2-7,TRBV11-2,CASSPGTGFYEQYF
-,TRBJ2-1,TRBV5-1,CASSPAVGQGASEQFF
-,TRBJ2-3,TRBV27,CASSFLGGEKRTDTQYF
-,TRBJ1-5,TRBV19,CASSISVVISNQPQHF
-,TRBJ2-5,TRBV5-4,CASSFQLQETQYF
few,TRBJ2-1,TRBV19,CASSIEAVYNEQFF
-,TRBJ2-1,TRBV7-9,CASSSFRGYSYNEQFF
few,TRBJ1-5,TRBV9,CASSVGPMGVGPQHF
once,TRBJ2-2,TRBV7-2,CASRTSGDTGELFF
-,TRBJ1-5,TRBV5-1,CASSLVGGKDQPQHF
-,TRBJ2-5,TRBV29-1,CSVARGGIETQYF
-,TRBJ2-2,TRBV5-1,CASSLVVRYTGELFF
few,TRBJ2-2,TRBV9,CASSVRGQGANTGELFF
-,TRBJ2-5,TRBV10-1,CARGIQETQYF
-,TRBJ2-5,TRBV5-1,CASSYGQGETQYF
once,TRBJ2-3,TRBV29-1,CSVATPKEAQGADTQYF
-,TRBJ2-7,TRBV28,CASSPSGTGVNEQYF
few,TRBJ2-2,TRBV19,CASNSGTSFTGELFF
few,TRBJ2-5,TRBV7-9,CASSRGERFQETQYF
-,TRBJ2-7,TRBV28,CASSPLTSGGSYEQYF
-,TRBJ2-7,TRBV2,CARSTSGSLYEQYF
-,TRBJ2-5,TRBV28,CASSRRREQYF
-,TRBJ2-5,TRBV30,CAWSVTFQETQYF
-,TRBJ1-1,TRBV9,CASSVAGTTEAFF
-,TRBJ2-7,TRBV18,CASSPGQVNEQYF
-,TRBJ2-3,TRBV19,CASSIDWRGFTDTQYF
once,TRBJ2-7,TRBV7-8,CASSRQGGEQYF
-,TRBJ2-1,TRBV7-9,CASPSGRNEQFF
-,TRBJ2-7,TRBV6-1,CASTPGLAGVGQYF
-,TRBJ2-7,TRBV7-6,CASSLAALSEQYF
-,TRBJ2-1,TRBV15,CATSRDLGDSPFF
-,TRBJ2-7,TRBV19,CVRGGMFDVYEQYF